A single sample is the source of the 12 T cell receptor beta chains below, sequenced in a study of T cell repertoires in ileal Crohn's disease. Data came from immunoSEQ multiplex PCR; TCRdb stores just in-frame clones and leaves some out. The sample carries 15,000 to 20,000 clones, about 92% recorded once. The sequenced sample was ileal tissue. These receptors all come from an adult with Crohn's disease.

This clone was seen once. The CDR3 DNA reads TGTGCCAGCACCCAGGGGGCGTTATCTGAAGCTTTCTTT. Amino acid sequence: CASTQGALSEAFF. The chain is built from TRBV2 and TRBJ1-1; 8 positions agree with TRBD1. The germline V gene encodes CDR1 SNHLY and CDR2 FYNNEI. The CDR3 consists of 13 residues. The J segment lost 6 bases and the V segment lost 7 bases, leaving 7 bases of the junction unmatched.

The CDR3 bases are TGTGCCAGCAGCCTGGACTCGGGTCCCTACGAGCAGTACTTC. It is translated as CASSLDSGPYEQYF. The V call is TRBV4-2, the J call TRBJ2-7, with a tentative D call TRBD2 (5 bases). The V end was cut by 4 bases, the J end by 2 bases, with 12 bases between. Germline lookup yields CDR1 LGHNA and CDR2 YNFKEQ. The CDR3 is 14 amino acids.

The chain couples TRBV28 to TRBJ1-4; D remains unclear. Trimming pared 7 bases from V and 3 bases from J, leaving 9 bases between. The CDR3 has 13 amino acids. Germline V lookup: CDR1 MDHEN, CDR2 SYDVKM. CDR3 protein: CASNGFPNEKLFF. CDR3 in DNA: TGTGCCAGCAACGGTTTCCCTAATGAAAAACTGTTTTTT.

This clone was found once. The V and J genes are TRBV5-6 and TRBJ1-1; maybe TRBD1 (5 bases). The germline CDR1 and CDR2 sequences are SGHDT and YYEEEE. The CDR3 totals 15 residues. The germline V and J ends were trimmed by 0 bases and 2 bases, with 11 bases remaining between them. CDR3 loop: CASSLGGTGNTEAFF. DNA for the CDR3: TGTGCCAGCAGCTTGGGGGGAACAGGCAACACTGAAGCTTTCTTT.

The chain recombines TRBV5-1 with TRBJ2-3; weak D call: TRBD2 (6 bases). CDR3 length: 16 amino acids. Trimming took 0 bases from V and 2 from J, leaving 13 bases between them. Germline V CDR1 and CDR2: SGHRS, YFSETQ. CDR3 nucleotides: TGCGCCAGCAGCTTGGGATCGGGGGTGAACACAGATACGCAGTATTTT. The encoded protein is CASSLGSGVNTDTQYF.

The chain links TRBV6-5 to TRBJ1-2; TRBD1 matches at 12 bases. Germline V gene sequence: CDR1 MNHEY, CDR2 SVGAGI. The ends lost 5 bases at V and 5 bases at J; junction bases unmatched: 6. This CDR3 has 15 amino acids. DNA for the CDR3: TGTGCCAGCAGTGCCGGGACAGGGGGCAATTATGGCTACACCTTC. It is translated as CASSAGTGGNYGYTF.

The chain couples TRBV5-1 to TRBJ2-5, with no clear D. The CDR3 loop spans 13 amino acids. The germline V gene has CDR1 SGHRS and CDR2 YFSETQ. Trimming cost V 5 bases and J 1 base, with 9 bases left between them. CDR3 residues: CASRYDTQETQYF. The CDR3 coding sequence is TGCGCCAGCAGATACGACACCCAAGAGACCCAGTACTTC.

The chain combines TRBV5-5 with TRBJ1-1, with a weak D call TRBD1 (6 bases). The CDR3 has 14 residues. Germline lookup yields CDR1 SGHKS and CDR2 YYEKEE (reference sequence). V lost 2 bases, J lost 3 bases, and 11 bases lay in between. CDR3 nucleotides: TGTGCCAGCAGCTTCAGTCAGGGGCACACTGAAGCTTTCTTT. It yields the protein CASSFSQGHTEAFF.

The chain is built from TRBV5-1 and TRBJ2-2, with TRBD1 matching 10 bases. This CDR3 spans 12 amino acids. V was pared by 10 bases and J by 7 bases, with 4 bases of the junction left unmatched. Germline assignment: CDR1 SGHRS and CDR2 YFSETQ. The CDR3 DNA follows: TGCGCCCGACAGGGGGCGGACGGGGAGCTGTTTTTT. It is translated as CARQGADGELFF.

V is TRBV5-5 and J is TRBJ1-1; D gene ambiguous. CDR3 length equals 14 residues. Between the trimmed V and J ends, which lost 2 bases and 2 bases, there was a span of 10 bases. Germline CDR1 reads SGHKS; CDR2 reads YYEKEE (reference sequence). The CDR3 loop is CASSFYRLNTEAFF. The DNA of the CDR3 is TGTGCCAGCAGCTTCTACAGATTAAACACTGAAGCTTTCTTT. The variable domain in full, with the rest retrieved from reference TRBV5-5 and TRBJ1-1, is DAGVTQSPTHLIKTRGQQVTLRCSPISGHKSVSWYQQVLGQGPQFIFQYYEKEERGRGNFPDRFSARQFPNYSSELNVNALLLGDSALYLCASSFYRLNTEAFFGQGTRLTVV.

V usage is TRBV29-1 and J usage is TRBJ2-5, with 7 bases that match TRBD1. TRBJ2-7 matches the DNA end more closely, so the J call is doubtful. Germline V gene data show CDR1 as SQVTM and CDR2 as ANQGSEA. The CDR3 spans 13 residues. DNA for the CDR3: TGCAGCGTTGTCCGGACAGGCTCCTACGAGCAGTACTTC. Amino acids: CSVVRTGSYEQYF.

The rearrangement joins TRBV6-1 to TRBJ2-2; 10 nucleotides match TRBD1. Germline loops: CDR1 MNHNS, CDR2 SASEGT. This CDR3 spans 15 amino acids. Germline trimming cut 6 bases from V and 5 bases from J; bases unmatched to any gene: 6. The CDR3 loop is CASRPGQGKTGELFF. In DNA, the CDR3 is TGTGCCAGCAGACCGGGACAGGGGAAGACCGGGGAGCTGTTTTTT.